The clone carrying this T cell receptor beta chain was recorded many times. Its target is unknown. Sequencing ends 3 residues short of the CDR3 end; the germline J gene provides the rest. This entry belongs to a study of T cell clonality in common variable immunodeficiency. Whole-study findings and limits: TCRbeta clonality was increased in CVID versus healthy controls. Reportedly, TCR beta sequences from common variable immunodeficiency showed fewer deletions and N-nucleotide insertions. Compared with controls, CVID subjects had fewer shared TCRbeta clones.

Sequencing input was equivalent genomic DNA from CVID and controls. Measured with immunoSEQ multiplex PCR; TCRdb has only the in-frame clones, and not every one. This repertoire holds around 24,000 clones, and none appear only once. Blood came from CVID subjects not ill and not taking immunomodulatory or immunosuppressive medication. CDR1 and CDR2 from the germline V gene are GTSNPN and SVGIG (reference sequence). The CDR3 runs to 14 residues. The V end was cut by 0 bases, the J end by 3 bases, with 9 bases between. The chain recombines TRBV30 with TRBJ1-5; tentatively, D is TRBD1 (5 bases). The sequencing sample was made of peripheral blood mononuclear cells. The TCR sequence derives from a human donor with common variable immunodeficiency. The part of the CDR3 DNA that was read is TGTGCCTGGAGTGTAGGAGGGGACAATCAGCCC. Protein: CAWSVGGDNQP. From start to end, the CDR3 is CAWSVGGDNQPQHF.